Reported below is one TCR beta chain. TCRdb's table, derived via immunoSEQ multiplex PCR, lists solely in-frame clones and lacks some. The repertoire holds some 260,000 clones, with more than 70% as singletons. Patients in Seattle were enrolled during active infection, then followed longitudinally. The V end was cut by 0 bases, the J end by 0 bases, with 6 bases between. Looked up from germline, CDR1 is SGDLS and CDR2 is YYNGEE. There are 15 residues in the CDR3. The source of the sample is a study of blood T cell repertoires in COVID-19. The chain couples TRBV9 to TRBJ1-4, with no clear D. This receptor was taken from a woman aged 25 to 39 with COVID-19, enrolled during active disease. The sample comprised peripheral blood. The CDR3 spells CASSVVGATNEKLFF. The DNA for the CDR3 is TGTGCCAGCAGCGTAGTGGGAGCAACTAATGAAAAACTGTTTTTT.